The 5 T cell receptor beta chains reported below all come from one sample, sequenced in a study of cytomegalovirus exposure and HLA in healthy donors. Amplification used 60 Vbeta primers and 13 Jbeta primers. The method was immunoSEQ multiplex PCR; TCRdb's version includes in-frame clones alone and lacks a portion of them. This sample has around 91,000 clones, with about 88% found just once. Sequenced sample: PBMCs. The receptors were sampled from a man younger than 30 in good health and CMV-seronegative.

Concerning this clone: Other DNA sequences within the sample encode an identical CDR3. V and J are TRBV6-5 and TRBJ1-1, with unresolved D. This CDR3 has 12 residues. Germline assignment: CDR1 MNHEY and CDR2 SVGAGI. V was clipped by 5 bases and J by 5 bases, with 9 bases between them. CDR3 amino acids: CASSRGGTEAFF. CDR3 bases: TGTGCCAGCAGTCGAGGTGGAACTGAAGCTTTCTTT.

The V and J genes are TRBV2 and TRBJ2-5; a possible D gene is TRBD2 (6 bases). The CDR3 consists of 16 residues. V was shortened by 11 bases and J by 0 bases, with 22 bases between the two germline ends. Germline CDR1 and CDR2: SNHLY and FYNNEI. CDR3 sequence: CAGRGTAGSYQETQYF. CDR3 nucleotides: TGTGCCGGGCGGGGCACAGCGGGTTCGTACCAAGAGACCCAGTACTTC.

The DNA for the CDR3 is TGTGCCAGCAGTGAAAGGGTGGGGAGAGGGCGGTCGAACACTGAAGCTTTCTTT. This codes for CASSERVGRGRSNTEAFF. The rearrangement links TRBV6-1 to TRBJ1-1; D not certain. CDR1 MNHNS and CDR2 SASEGT come from the germline V gene. The CDR3 spans 18 residues. Trimming pared 2 bases from V and 1 base from J, leaving 20 bases between.

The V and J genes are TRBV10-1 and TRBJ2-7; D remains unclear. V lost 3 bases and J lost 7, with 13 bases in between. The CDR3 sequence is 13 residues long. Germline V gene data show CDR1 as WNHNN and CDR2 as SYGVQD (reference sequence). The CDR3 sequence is CASSDRVPGEQYF. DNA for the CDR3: TGCGCCAGCAGTGACCGGGTTCCTGGTGAGCAGTACTTC.

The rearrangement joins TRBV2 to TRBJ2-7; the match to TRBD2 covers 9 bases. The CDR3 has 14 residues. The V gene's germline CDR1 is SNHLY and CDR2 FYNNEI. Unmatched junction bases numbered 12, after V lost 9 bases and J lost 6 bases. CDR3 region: CARGSGTSLTEQYF. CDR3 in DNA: TGTGCCAGAGGATCCGGGACTAGCTTAACCGAGCAGTACTTC.